This passage covers 17 T cell receptor beta chains from one sample sequenced in a study of cytomegalovirus exposure and HLA in healthy donors. 13 Jbeta primers and 60 Vbeta primers were used for the PCR. Clones were read by immunoSEQ multiplex PCR, and TCRdb kept only the in-frame ones, dropping some. The sample yields 130,000 or so clones, around 8.5% seen once. The sample taken for sequencing was PBMCs. All receptors come from a man aged 40-55 years in good health and CMV-seronegative.

The chain employs TRBV7-9 and TRBJ1-2; D is perhaps TRBD1 (5 bases). This CDR3 region has 15 residues. V shed 5 bases and J shed 6 bases, with 19 bases lying between them. The germline V gene encodes CDR1 SEHNR and CDR2 FQNEAQ (reference sequence). The CDR3 nucleotides are TGTGCCAGCAGCCTCCCGTCGTCAGGGTTGGATGGCTACACCTTC. It specifies CASSLPSSGLDGYTF.

V gene TRBV4-1 combines with J gene TRBJ1-2; the D gene is possibly TRBD1 (5 bases). Germline V CDR1 and CDR2: MGHRA, YSYEKL. The CDR3 extends over 17 amino acids. Trimming took off 4 bases at V and 0 bases at J, with 18 bases between the two ends. DNA of the CDR3: TGCGCCAGCAGCCCCTCTCATCTTGGGGGGGCTAACTATGGCTACACCTTC. Translating it yields CASSPSHLGGANYGYTF.

The genes are TRBV2 and TRBJ1-2, with D possibly being TRBD1 (5 bases). V dropped 6 bases and J dropped 7 bases, with 9 bases sitting between them. This CDR3 contains 11 residues. Per germline, CDR1 SNHLY and CDR2 FYNNEI. The CDR3 loop is CASRGGGGYTF. The CDR3 DNA sequence: TGTGCCAGCAGGGGGGGTGGTGGCTACACCTTC. Filled out from reference TRBV2 and TRBJ1-2, the complete variable domain reads EPEVTQTPSHQVTQMGQEVILRCVPISNHLYFYWYRQILGQKVEFLVSFYNNEISEKSEIFDDQFSVERPDGSNFTLKIRSTKLEDSAMYFCASRGGGGYTFGSGTRLTVV.

This chain joins TRBV4-1 and TRBJ1-1; the D gene is possibly TRBD1 (5 bases). V gave up 2 bases and J gave up 0 bases, with 13 bases separating them. Germline V lookup: CDR1 MGHRA, CDR2 YSYEKL. This CDR3 has 16 amino acids. CDR3 amino acids: CASSQPPTGVNTEAFF. The CDR3 DNA reads TGCGCCAGCAGCCAACCCCCCACAGGTGTGAACACTGAAGCTTTCTTT.

V is TRBV13 and J is TRBJ2-5; TRBD2 matches 8 bases. Germline-derived CDR1 and CDR2 are PRHDT and FYEKMQ (reference sequence). The CDR3 runs 14 residues. V was clipped by 3 bases and J by 3 bases; unmatched bases: 3. The DNA for the CDR3 is TGTGCCAGCAGCTTCCGGGGGGGCGAAGAGACCCAGTACTTC. Translated: CASSFRGGEETQYF.

J is TRBJ1-1 and V is TRBV5-1, with 8 nucleotides matching TRBD1. Trimming removed 4 bases from V and 1 base from J; junction bases left unmatched: 6. The CDR3 totals 15 residues. Germline lookup yields CDR1 SGHRS and CDR2 YFSETQ. The CDR3 nucleotides read TGCGCCAGCAGCCCATCCGGGACAGGGAACACTGAAGCTTTCTTT. Amino acids: CASSPSGTGNTEAFF.

The chain employs TRBV18 and TRBJ2-6; tentatively, D is TRBD1 (5 bases). Trimming removed 1 base from V and 4 bases from J, with 11 bases in between. CDR1 and CDR2 (germline): KGHSH, LQKENI. The length of the CDR3 is 16 residues. CDR3 DNA: TGTGCCAGCTCACCACAGGGGTCTAACGGGGCCAACGTCCTGACTTTC. Encoded protein: CASSPQGSNGANVLTF.

The table lists this clone with a few counts. The chain links TRBV6-4 to TRBJ2-1; D uncertain. Per germline, CDR1 MRHNA and CDR2 SNTAGT. The CDR3 is made up of 15 amino acids. Trimming removed 4 bases from V and 0 bases from J, with 10 bases in between. The CDR3 coding sequence is TGTGCCAGCAGTGCCGACTCAAGCTCCTACAATGAGCAGTTCTTC. This codes for CASSADSSSYNEQFF.

Only a few counts were recorded for this clone. Its ends do not fully match the called genes, so a read error is possible. This sequence joins TRBV19 and TRBJ1-2; a weak D match, TRBD1 (6 bases). This CDR3 is built from 13 residues. Germline V gene lookup returns CDR1 LNHDA and CDR2 SQIVND (reference sequence). CDR3 DNA sequence: TGTGCCAGTAGTCCGCTTGGGTCTGGGGGCTACTCCTTC. Its translation: CASSPLGSGGYSF.

The chain combines TRBV11-2 with TRBJ2-7, with TRBD2 as a possible D gene (5 bases). The CDR3 loop spans 13 amino acids. Germline CDR1 reads SGHAT; CDR2 reads FQNNGV. Trimming left V 4 bases short and J 2 bases short, with 9 bases between. The CDR3 DNA follows: TGTGCCAGCAGCTCCTTCGGGGCCTACGAGCAGTACTTC. It specifies CASSSFGAYEQYF. The full variable domain, with the rest looked up from reference TRBV11-2 and TRBJ2-7, is EAGVAQSPRYKIIEKRQSVAFWCNPISGHATLYWYQQILGQGPKLLIQFQNNGVVDDSQLPKDRFSAERLKGVDSTLKIQPAKLEDSAVYLCASSSFGAYEQYFGPGTRLTVT.

This chain links TRBV6-1 with TRBJ1-4; 8 bases line up with TRBD1. Per the germline V gene, CDR1 is MNHNS and CDR2 is SASEGT. V lost 1 base and J lost 7; bases outside the gene matches: 8. The CDR3 consists of 16 residues. The CDR3 DNA sequence: TGTGCCAGCAGTGAAGGGCGAGGACAGGGTACTGAAAAACTGTTTTTT. Translated, it gives CASSEGRGQGTEKLFF.

This clone was detected a few times. The chain joins TRBV6-1 to TRBJ2-6; no clear D gene. V was trimmed by 6 bases and J by 0 bases, leaving 6 bases between them. The CDR3 is 14 amino acids. In germline, CDR1 is MNHNS, CDR2 SASEGT. For the CDR3, the DNA is TGTGCCAGCAGGGCCAACTCTGGGGCCAACGTCCTGACTTTC. This gives the protein CASRANSGANVLTF.

The chain links TRBV19 to TRBJ2-4, with D perhaps matching TRBD1 (5 bases). The CDR3 extends over 15 amino acids. The germline V and J ends were trimmed by 5 bases and 5 bases, with 16 bases remaining between them. Looked up from germline, CDR1 is LNHDA and CDR2 is SQIVND (reference sequence). CDR3 coding DNA: TGTGCCAGTAGTCCACAGGTATTCATCCAAAACATTCAGTACTTC. Its protein is CASSPQVFIQNIQYF.

V and J are TRBV4-3 and TRBJ1-5; unclear D gene. Germline V gene data show CDR1 as LGHNA and CDR2 as YSLEER. This CDR3 spans 13 amino acids. With 0 bases removed from V and 4 bases from J, the gap between germline ends came to 4 bases. The CDR3 DNA reads TGCGCCAGCAGCCAAGACGAGAATCAGCCCCAGCATTTT. It translates to CASSQDENQPQHF.

The V call is TRBV6-6, the J call TRBJ1-4, with 10 bases that match TRBD1. Germline CDR1 and CDR2: MNHNY and SVGAGI (reference sequence). Trimming took 2 bases from V and 6 from J; bases not matched to a gene: 6. The CDR3 contains 16 residues. CDR3: CASSYAPTGGHEKLFF. As DNA, the CDR3 is TGTGCCAGCAGTTACGCTCCGACAGGGGGCCATGAAAAACTGTTTTTT.

This clone was detected a few times. The chain links TRBV19 to TRBJ2-1; the D gene is possibly TRBD1 (7 bases). CDR1 is LNHDA, CDR2 SQIVND, per germline (reference sequence). The CDR3 extends over 13 amino acids. The V end was cut by 8 bases, the J end by 6 bases, with 14 bases between. CDR3 region: CASGQGGGNEQFF. The CDR3, as DNA: TGTGCCAGTGGGCAGGGGGGAGGCAATGAGCAGTTCTTC. Variable domain in full (rest from reference TRBV19 and TRBJ2-1): DGGITQSPKYLFRKEGQNVTLSCEQNLNHDAMYWYRQDPGQGLRLIYYSQIVNDFQKGDIAEGYSVSREKKESFPLTVTSAQKNPTAFYLCASGQGGGNEQFFGPGTRLTVL.

The chain is built from TRBV5-8 and TRBJ1-1; D gene ambiguous. This CDR3 region has 16 residues. Germline V gives CDR1 SGHTS, CDR2 YDEGEE. V gave up 4 bases and J gave up 3 bases, with 19 bases separating them. This chain's CDR3 is CASSIPSRAGHTEAFF. In DNA form, the CDR3 reads TGTGCCAGCAGCATACCTTCCCGGGCGGGCCACACTGAAGCTTTCTTT.